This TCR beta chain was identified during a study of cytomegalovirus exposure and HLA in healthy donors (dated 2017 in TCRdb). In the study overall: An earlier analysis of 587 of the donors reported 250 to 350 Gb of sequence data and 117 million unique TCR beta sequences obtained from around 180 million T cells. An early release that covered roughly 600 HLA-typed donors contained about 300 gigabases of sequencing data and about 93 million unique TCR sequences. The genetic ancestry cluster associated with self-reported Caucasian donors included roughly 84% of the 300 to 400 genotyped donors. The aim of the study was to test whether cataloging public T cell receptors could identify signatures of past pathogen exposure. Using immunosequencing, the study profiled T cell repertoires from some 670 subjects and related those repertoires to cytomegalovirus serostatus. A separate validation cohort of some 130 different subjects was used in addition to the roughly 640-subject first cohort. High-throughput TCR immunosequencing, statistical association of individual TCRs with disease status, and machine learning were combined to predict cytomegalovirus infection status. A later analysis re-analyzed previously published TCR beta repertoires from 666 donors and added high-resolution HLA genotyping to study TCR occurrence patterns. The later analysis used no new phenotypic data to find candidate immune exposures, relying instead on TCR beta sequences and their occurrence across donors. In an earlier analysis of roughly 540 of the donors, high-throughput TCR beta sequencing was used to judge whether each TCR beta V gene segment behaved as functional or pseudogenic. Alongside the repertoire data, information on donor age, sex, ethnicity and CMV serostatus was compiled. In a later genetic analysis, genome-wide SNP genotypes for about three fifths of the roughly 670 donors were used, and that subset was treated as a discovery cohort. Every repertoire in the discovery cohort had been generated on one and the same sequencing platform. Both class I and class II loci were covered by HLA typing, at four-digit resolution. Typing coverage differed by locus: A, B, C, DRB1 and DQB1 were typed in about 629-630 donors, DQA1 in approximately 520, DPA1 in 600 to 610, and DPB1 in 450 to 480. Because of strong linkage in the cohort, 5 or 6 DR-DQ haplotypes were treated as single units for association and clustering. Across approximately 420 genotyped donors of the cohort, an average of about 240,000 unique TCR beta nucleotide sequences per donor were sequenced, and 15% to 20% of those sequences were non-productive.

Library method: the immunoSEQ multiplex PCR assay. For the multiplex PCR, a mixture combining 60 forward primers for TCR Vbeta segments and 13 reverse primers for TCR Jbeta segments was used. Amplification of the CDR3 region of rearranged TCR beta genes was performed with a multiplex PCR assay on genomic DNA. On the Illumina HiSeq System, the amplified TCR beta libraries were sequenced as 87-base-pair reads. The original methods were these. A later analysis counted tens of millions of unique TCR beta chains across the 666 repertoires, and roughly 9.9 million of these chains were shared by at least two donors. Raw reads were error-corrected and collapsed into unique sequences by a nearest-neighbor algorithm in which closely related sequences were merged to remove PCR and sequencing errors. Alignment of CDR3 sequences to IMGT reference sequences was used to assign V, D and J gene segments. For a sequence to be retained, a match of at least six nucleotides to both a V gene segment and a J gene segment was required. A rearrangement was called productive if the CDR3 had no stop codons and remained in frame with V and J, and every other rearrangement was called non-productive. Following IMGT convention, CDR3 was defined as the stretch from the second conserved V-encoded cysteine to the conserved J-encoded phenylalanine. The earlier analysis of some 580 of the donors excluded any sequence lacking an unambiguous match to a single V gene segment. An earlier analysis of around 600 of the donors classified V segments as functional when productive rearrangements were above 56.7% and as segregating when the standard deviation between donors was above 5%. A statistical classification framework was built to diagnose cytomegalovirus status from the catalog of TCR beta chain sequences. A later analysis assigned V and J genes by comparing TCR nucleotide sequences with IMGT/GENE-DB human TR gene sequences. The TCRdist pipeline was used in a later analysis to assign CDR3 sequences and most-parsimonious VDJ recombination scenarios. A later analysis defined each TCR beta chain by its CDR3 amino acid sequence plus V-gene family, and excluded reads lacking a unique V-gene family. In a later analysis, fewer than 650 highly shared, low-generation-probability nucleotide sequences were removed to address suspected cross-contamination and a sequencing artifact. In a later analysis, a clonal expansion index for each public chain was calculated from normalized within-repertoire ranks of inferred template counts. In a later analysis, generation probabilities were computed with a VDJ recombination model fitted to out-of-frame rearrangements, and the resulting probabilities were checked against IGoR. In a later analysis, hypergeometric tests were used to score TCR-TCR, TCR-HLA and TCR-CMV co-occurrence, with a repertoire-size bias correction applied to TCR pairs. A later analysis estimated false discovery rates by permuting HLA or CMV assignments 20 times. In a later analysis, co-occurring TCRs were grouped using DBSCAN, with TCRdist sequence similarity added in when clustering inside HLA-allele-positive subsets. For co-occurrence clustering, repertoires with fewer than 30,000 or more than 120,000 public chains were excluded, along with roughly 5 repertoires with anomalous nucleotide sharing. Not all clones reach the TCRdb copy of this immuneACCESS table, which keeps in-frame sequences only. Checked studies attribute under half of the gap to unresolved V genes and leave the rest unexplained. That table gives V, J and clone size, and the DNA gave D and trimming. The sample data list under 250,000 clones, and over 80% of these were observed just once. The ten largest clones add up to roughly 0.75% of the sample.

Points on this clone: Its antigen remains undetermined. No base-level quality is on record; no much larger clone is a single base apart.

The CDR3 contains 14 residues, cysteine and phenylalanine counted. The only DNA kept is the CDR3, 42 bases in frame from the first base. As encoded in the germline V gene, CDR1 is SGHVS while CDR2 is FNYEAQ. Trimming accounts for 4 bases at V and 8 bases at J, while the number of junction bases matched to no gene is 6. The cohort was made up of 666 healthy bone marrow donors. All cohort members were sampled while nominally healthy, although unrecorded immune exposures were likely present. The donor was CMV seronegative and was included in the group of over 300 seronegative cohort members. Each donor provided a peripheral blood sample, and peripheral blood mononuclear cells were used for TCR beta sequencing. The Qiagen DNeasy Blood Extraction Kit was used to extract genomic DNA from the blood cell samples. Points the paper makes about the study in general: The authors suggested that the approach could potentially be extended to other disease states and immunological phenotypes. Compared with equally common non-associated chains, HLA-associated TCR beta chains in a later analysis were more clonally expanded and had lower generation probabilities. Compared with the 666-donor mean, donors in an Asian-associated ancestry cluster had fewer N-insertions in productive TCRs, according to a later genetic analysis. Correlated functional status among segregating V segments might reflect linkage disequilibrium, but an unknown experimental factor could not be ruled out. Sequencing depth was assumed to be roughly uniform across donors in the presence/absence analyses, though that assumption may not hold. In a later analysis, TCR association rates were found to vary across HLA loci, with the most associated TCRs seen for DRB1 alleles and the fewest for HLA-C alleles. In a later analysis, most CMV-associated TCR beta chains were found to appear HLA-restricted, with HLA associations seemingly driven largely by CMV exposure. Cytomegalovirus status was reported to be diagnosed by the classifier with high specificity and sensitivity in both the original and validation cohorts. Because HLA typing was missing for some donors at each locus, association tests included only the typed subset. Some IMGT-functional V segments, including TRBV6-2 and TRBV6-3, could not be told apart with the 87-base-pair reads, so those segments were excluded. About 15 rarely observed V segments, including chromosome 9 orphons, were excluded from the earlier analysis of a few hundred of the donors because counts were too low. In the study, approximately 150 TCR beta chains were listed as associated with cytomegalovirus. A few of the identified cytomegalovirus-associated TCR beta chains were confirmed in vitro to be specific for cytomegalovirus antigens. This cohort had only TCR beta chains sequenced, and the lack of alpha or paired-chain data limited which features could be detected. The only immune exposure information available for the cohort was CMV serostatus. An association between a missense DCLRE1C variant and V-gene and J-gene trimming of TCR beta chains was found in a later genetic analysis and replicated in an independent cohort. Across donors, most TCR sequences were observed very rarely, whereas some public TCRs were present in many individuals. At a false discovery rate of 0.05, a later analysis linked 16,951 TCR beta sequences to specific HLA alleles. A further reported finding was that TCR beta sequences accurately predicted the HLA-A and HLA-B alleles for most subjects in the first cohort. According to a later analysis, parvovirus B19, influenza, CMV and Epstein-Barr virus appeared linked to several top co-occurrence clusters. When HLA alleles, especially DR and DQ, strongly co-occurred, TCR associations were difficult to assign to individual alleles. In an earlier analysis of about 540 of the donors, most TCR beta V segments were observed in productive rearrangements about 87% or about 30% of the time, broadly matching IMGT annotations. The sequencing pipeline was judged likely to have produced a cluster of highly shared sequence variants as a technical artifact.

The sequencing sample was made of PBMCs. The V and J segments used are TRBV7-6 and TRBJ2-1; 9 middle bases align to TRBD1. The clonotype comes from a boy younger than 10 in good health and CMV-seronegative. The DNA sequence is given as TGTGCCAGCAGCTCCGGGACAGGGAGCGATGAGCAGTTCTTC. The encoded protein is CASSSGTGSDEQFF. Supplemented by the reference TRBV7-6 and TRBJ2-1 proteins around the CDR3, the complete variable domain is GAGVSQSPRYKVTKRGQDVALRCDPISGHVSLYWYRQALGQGPEFLTYFNYEAQQDKSGLPNDRFSAERPEGSISTLTIQRTEQRDSAMYRCASSSGTGSDEQFFGPGTRLTVL.